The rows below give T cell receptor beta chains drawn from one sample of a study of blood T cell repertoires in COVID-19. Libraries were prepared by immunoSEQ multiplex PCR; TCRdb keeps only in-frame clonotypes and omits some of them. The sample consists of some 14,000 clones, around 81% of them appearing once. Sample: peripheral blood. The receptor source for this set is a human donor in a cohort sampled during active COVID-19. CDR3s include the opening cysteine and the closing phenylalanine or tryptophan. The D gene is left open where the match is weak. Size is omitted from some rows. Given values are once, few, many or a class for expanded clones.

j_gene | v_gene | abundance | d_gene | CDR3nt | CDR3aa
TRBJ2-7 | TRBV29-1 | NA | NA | TGCAGCGTTTGGGTCACTGGACAGACCTCCTACGAGCAGTACTTC | CSVWVTGQTSYEQYF
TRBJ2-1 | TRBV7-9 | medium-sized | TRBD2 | TGTGCCAGCAGAGGGGTGAACCAGCGGGGGGCCGAGAATTACAATGAGCAGTTCTTC | CASRGVNQRGAENYNEQFF
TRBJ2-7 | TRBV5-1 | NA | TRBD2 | TGCGCCAGCAGCCGCGACTCAAGGAGAGCGGGAAGCTCCTACGAGCAGTACTTC | CASSRDSRRAGSSYEQYF
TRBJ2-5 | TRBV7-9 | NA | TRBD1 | TGTGCCAGCAGCTTAGAGCAAGGGGGCCGTCCCCAGTACTTC | CASSLEQGGRPQYF
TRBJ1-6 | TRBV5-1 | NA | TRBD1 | TGCGCCAGCAGCGTAAACTCCGGGACAGACCTTCAACCCCTCCACTTT | CASSVNSGTDLQPLHF
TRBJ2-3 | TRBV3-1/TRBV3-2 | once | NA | TGTGCCAGCAGCCAAGACCCCCTTAGCACAGATACGCAGTATTTT | CASSQDPLSTDTQYF
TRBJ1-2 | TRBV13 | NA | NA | TGTGCCAGCAGCTTAGGAGGCGTGAACAGGGTTTTTGGGGATGGCTACACCTTC | CASSLGGVNRVFGDGYTF
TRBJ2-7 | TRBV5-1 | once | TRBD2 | TGCGCCAGCAGCCCGGAGGGCGGTTTTGGCGGGGGGCTACACTACGAGCAGTACTTC | CASSPEGGFGGGLHYEQYF
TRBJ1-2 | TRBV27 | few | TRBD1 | TGTGCCAGCAGTTTATACCCGGGACAGGGGGATCAGGGCCACTATGGCTACACCTTC | CASSLYPGQGDQGHYGYTF
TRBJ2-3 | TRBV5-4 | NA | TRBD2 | TGTGCCAGCAGTTTAGCGGGAGCGTCAGATACGCAGTATTTT | CASSLAGASDTQYF
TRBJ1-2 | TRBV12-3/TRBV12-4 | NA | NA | TGTGCCAGCAACACAGCTGGCTATGGCTACACCTTC | CASNTAGYGYTF
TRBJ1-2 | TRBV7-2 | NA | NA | TGTGCCAGCAGCTTAGGAGGGGTGGAGGGTTACACCTTC | CASSLGGVEGYTF
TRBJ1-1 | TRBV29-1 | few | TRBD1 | TGCAGCGGTAGGGACAGTAGTGAAGCTTTCTTT | CSGRDSSEAFF
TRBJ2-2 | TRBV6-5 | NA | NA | TGTGCCAGCAGTTCGCAGCGGGACACCGGGGAGCTGTTTTTT | CASSSQRDTGELFF
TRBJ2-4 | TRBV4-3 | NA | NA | TGCGCCAGCAGCCAAGAAGGAAGGAATAGCCCAGGGGCCAAAAACATTCAGTACTTC | CASSQEGRNSPGAKNIQYF
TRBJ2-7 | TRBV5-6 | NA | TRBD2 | TGTGCCAGCAGCTATCTAGCGGGTGTCTCCTACGAGCAGTACTTC | CASSYLAGVSYEQYF